The present TCR beta chain was sequenced within a study of identical twins. A remark on this clonotype: The antigen remains unidentified.

TCRdb re-derived calls from the 5' RACE reads in MiXCR, one entry per CDR3 protein. The table includes 550 to 850 distinct CDR3 sequences, 61% detected once. The V end lost 6 bases, the J end lost 0 bases, and 13 bases lay between the germline ends. The CDR3 loop spans 15 amino acids. Study results and limitations: Zero-insertion analyses might be partly confounded by invariant T cells like MAIT and iNKT.

This receptor was taken from a woman in her late teens or twenties in good health. This table probably holds off-target reads from a library built for another chain. The V call is TRBV12-3 or TRBV12-4, the J call TRBJ2-3; a weak D match, TRBD2 (5 bases). Sequencing was performed on CD4+ T cells sorted from blood. CDR3 coding DNA: TGTGCCAGCAGCCGTCCCGGACTGAGCACAGATACGCAGTATTTT. Translated, it gives CASSRPGLSTDTQYF.